One and the same sample provided the 29 T cell receptor beta chains below, sequenced in a study of T cell responses to AZD1222 COVID-19 vaccine. TCRdb's table, derived via immunoSEQ multiplex PCR, lists solely in-frame clones and lacks some. Here the sample spans some 120,000 clones, roughly 91% being singletons. Sequencing used peripheral blood, obtained on day 0 of AZD1222 vaccination. All receptors derive from an adult in good health.

The chain has TRBV2 and TRBJ2-7; TRBD2 aligns across 7 bases. The V and J ends lost 6 bases and 1 base, in that order; junction bases with no gene match: 6. The CDR3 is made up of 14 amino acids. Looked up from germline, CDR1 is SNHLY and CDR2 is FYNNEI. The CDR3, as DNA: TGTGCCAGCAGCTTTGGCGGGAGATCCTACGAGCAGTACTTC. It codes for CASSFGGRSYEQYF.

This chain joins TRBV29-1 and TRBJ2-1; TRBD2 agrees at 9 bases. Trimming at V came to 1 base and at J to 8 bases, leaving 6 bases not matched to a gene. The CDR3 has 14 residues. Germline V gene data show CDR1 as SQVTM and CDR2 as ANQGSEA. The CDR3 region has the DNA TGCAGCGTTGAAGCCGGGACTAGCTATTATGAGCAGTTCTTC. Its translation is CSVEAGTSYYEQFF.

V usage is TRBV6-2 or TRBV6-3 and J usage is TRBJ2-5; 11 bases agree with TRBD2. The germline V gene has CDR1 MNHEY and CDR2 SVGEGT. Trimming at V came to 5 bases and at J to 1 base, leaving 9 bases not matched to a gene. CDR3 length: 17 amino acids. In DNA, the CDR3 is TGTGCCAGCAGTGCTCTCCTAGCGGGAGGACCCCAAGAGACCCAGTACTTC. Its protein product is CASSALLAGGPQETQYF.

This clone has a single count. The gene calls are TRBV14 and TRBJ1-6; D uncertain. V gave up 0 bases and J gave up 9 bases, with 15 bases separating them. CDR3 size: 16 residues. The germline V gene has CDR1 SGHDN and CDR2 FVKESK. In nucleotides, the CDR3 is TGTGCCAGCAGCCAAGACGGCAACCCACGAAGTTCACCCCTCCACTTT. Translating it yields CASSQDGNPRSSPLHF. Full variable domain (outside the CDR3, taken from reference TRBV14 and TRBJ1-6): EAGVTQFPSHSVIEKGQTVTLRCDPISGHDNLYWYRRVMGKEIKFLLHFVKESKQDESGMPNNRFLAERTGGTYSTLKVQPAELEDSGVYFCASSQDGNPRSSPLHFGNGTRLTVT.

V and J are TRBV9 and TRBJ2-1; 13 bases agree with TRBD2. V gave up 3 bases and J gave up 8 bases; unmatched junction bases: 5. The CDR3 spans 15 residues. Germline V gene lookup returns CDR1 SGDLS and CDR2 YYNGEE. CDR3 in amino acids: CASSDRLAGGHEQFF. The CDR3 region has the DNA TGTGCCAGCAGCGATCGACTAGCGGGGGGTCATGAGCAGTTCTTC.

CDR3: CASSLGDRGNQPQHF. CDR3 sequence (DNA): TGTGCCAGCAGCTTAGGGGACAGGGGCAATCAGCCCCAGCATTTT. The chain employs TRBV7-2 and TRBJ1-5; 9 nucleotides match TRBD1. The CDR3 contains 15 residues. Per germline, CDR1 SGHTA and CDR2 FQGNSA. V lost 1 base to trimming and J lost 2 bases; unmatched junction nucleotides: 0.

V gene TRBV7-9 combines with J gene TRBJ2-2, with unresolved D. The V and J ends lost 3 bases and 3 bases respectively, with 11 bases between them. The CDR3 extends over 15 amino acids. The V gene's germline CDR1 is SEHNR and CDR2 FQNEAQ (reference sequence). This chain's CDR3 is CASSFGRWYTGELFF. DNA of the CDR3: TGTGCCAGCAGCTTCGGCCGATGGTACACCGGGGAGCTGTTTTTT.

The chain links TRBV27 to TRBJ2-7, with D perhaps TRBD1 (6 bases). The ends were cut back, 2 bases at V and 12 bases at J, with 11 bases in the middle. The CDR3 length is 11 residues. Germline CDR1 is MNHEY and CDR2 is SMNVEV (reference sequence). CDR3 DNA sequence: TGTGCCAGCAGTTTAGGACAGAGAATGTACTTC. Amino acid sequence: CASSLGQRMYF.

The V and J genes are TRBV7-2 and TRBJ1-1; D remains ambiguous. Germline V gene sequence: CDR1 SGHTA, CDR2 FQGNSA. The CDR3 totals 14 residues. V was cut by 5 bases and J by 6 bases, with 16 bases left in between. The CDR3 loop reads CASSPKGRRAEAFF. In nucleotides, the CDR3 is TGTGCCAGCAGCCCTAAAGGGCGACGCGCTGAAGCTTTCTTT.

V is TRBV29-1 and J is TRBJ2-3, with D possibly matching TRBD1 (6 bases). Germline CDR1 and CDR2: SQVTM and ANQGSEA. Trimming took off 6 bases at V and 0 bases at J, with 13 bases between the two ends. The CDR3 has 14 amino acids. CDR3: CSVGQRPSTDTQYF. The DNA for the CDR3 is TGCAGCGTCGGACAGAGACCTAGCACAGATACGCAGTATTTT.

The chain carries TRBV27 and TRBJ1-5; D ambiguous. Deletions cut 2 bases from V and 4 bases from J, with 9 bases between. The CDR3 contains 14 residues. Germline V lookup: CDR1 MNHEY, CDR2 SMNVEV (reference sequence). The CDR3, as DNA: TGTGCCAGCAGTTTAGGGCAGAATAATCAGCCCCAGCATTTT. It translates to CASSLGQNNQPQHF.

The chain has TRBV19 and TRBJ2-3; D is ambiguous. Germline-derived CDR1 and CDR2 are LNHDA and SQIVND (reference sequence). V lost 3 bases and J lost 2, with 24 bases in between. This CDR3 is 19 amino acids long. CDR3 nucleotides: TGTGCCAGTAGTATCGGTCCGCATAGGGCCTTCCTTTCCACAGATACGCAGTATTTT. Translation gives CASSIGPHRAFLSTDTQYF.

The V call is TRBV5-8, the J call TRBJ1-2; D uncertain. The CDR3 length is 14 residues. Germline V gene data show CDR1 as SGHTS and CDR2 as YDEGEE. Between the trimmed V and J ends, which lost 0 bases and 4 bases, there was a span of 10 bases. CDR3 region: CASSLETDLYGYTF. The CDR3 DNA follows: TGTGCCAGCAGCTTGGAGACGGACCTCTATGGCTACACCTTC.

This chain links TRBV6-2 or TRBV6-3 with TRBJ1-5; possible D gene TRBD1, 5 bases. Germline loops: CDR1 MNHEY, CDR2 SVGEGT. The CDR3 loop spans 15 amino acids. V was trimmed by 5 bases and J by 3 bases, leaving 14 bases between them. The CDR3 reads CASSPVGVFNQPQHF. DNA of the CDR3: TGTGCCAGCAGTCCCGTGGGGGTTTTCAATCAGCCCCAGCATTTT.

The genes are TRBV18 and TRBJ1-5, with 10 bases aligning to TRBD1. CDR3 length: 16 amino acids. CDR1 is KGHSH and CDR2 is LQKENI in the germline V gene. J was trimmed by 1 base and V by 6 bases; bases with no gene match: 6. CDR3 sequence (DNA): TGTGCCAGCTCGGGTGGGACAGGGGAAAGCAATCAGCCCCAGCATTTT. It specifies CASSGGTGESNQPQHF.

This clone is a singleton in its sample. The rearrangement joins TRBV5-1 to TRBJ2-7, with 7 bases matching TRBD1. CDR1 and CDR2 from the germline V gene are SGHRS and YFSETQ. This CDR3 has 14 residues. Trimming removed 2 bases from V and 5 bases from J; junction bases left unmatched: 7. CDR3 amino acids: CASSFGRGINEQYF. The DNA for the CDR3 is TGCGCCAGCAGCTTCGGCAGGGGGATCAACGAGCAGTACTTC.

The chain has TRBV18 and TRBJ2-7; tentative D call: TRBD1 (5 bases). Germline-derived CDR1 and CDR2 are KGHSH and LQKENI. Trimming cost V 0 bases and J 10 bases, with 13 bases left between them. This CDR3 has 13 amino acids. The CDR3 loop reads CASSPPGLRLQYF. The DNA of the CDR3 is TGTGCCAGCTCACCACCGGGGCTACGCCTACAGTACTTC. The variable domain in full, with the rest retrieved from reference TRBV18 and TRBJ2-7, is NAGVMQNPRHLVRRRGQEARLRCSPMKGHSHVYWYRQLPEEGLKFMVYLQKENIIDESGMPKERFSAEFPKEGPSILRIQQVVRGDSAAYFCASSPPGLRLQYFGPGTRLTVT.

V gene TRBV19 combines with J gene TRBJ2-3, with a tentative D call TRBD1 (6 bases). The CDR3 has 15 amino acids. Germline V gene data show CDR1 as LNHDA and CDR2 as SQIVND (reference sequence). The V end lost 7 bases, the J end lost 1 base, and 15 bases lay between the germline ends. For the CDR3, the DNA is TGTGCCAGTAACTTGGGGGCAGGGGGCACAGATACGCAGTATTTT. Its protein is CASNLGAGGTDTQYF.

This clone was counted between two and nine times. The chain recombines TRBV18 with TRBJ2-7; 7 bases fit TRBD1. This CDR3 has 15 amino acids. V trimming: 4 bases; J trimming: 1 base; junction bases outside the gene matches: 7. From germline, CDR1 is KGHSH and CDR2 LQKENI. The CDR3 loop reads CASSRDRTGSYEQYF. DNA for the CDR3: TGTGCCAGCTCACGCGATAGGACAGGATCCTACGAGCAGTACTTC. Supplemented by reference TRBV18 and TRBJ2-7, the full variable domain reads NAGVMQNPRHLVRRRGQEARLRCSPMKGHSHVYWYRQLPEEGLKFMVYLQKENIIDESGMPKERFSAEFPKEGPSILRIQQVVRGDSAAYFCASSRDRTGSYEQYFGPGTRLTVT.

The chain is built from TRBV29-1 and TRBJ2-1; D ambiguous. The germline V gene has CDR1 SQVTM and CDR2 ANQGSEA. CDR3 length equals 11 residues. With 3 bases removed from V and 7 bases from J, the gap between germline ends came to 7 bases. The CDR3 DNA follows: TGCAGCGTTGAGGACGGGAATGAGCAGTTCTTC. It translates to CSVEDGNEQFF.

The chain has TRBV11-1 and TRBJ2-1; the D gene is possibly TRBD2 (5 bases). There are 15 residues in the CDR3. Per the germline V gene, CDR1 is SGHAT and CDR2 is FQDESV (reference sequence). The germline V and J ends were trimmed by 3 bases and 2 bases, with 11 bases remaining between them. CDR3 in DNA: TGTGCCAGCAGCTTCGTATCCGGGACCTACAATGAGCAGTTCTTC. As protein: CASSFVSGTYNEQFF.

The CDR3 here is CASSVVGGTQYF. The CDR3 DNA reads TGTGCCAGCAGCGTAGTTGGGGGTACGCAGTATTTT. The chain links TRBV9 to TRBJ2-3; the D gene could be TRBD1 or TRBD2 (5 bases each). This CDR3 region has 12 residues. The germline V gene encodes CDR1 SGDLS and CDR2 YYNGEE. V lost 0 bases, J lost 8 bases, and 7 bases lay in between. Using reference TRBV9 and TRBJ2-3 for the parts outside the CDR3, the full variable domain is DSGVTQTPKHLITATGQRVTLRCSPRSGDLSVYWYQQSLDQGLQFLIQYYNGEERAKGNILERFSAQQFPDLHSELNLSSLELGDSALYFCASSVVGGTQYFGPGTRLTVL.

This clone was seen just once. The V and J genes are TRBV10-3 and TRBJ1-1; D gene uncertain. Germline V CDR1 and CDR2: ENHRY, SYGVKD. Trimming took 0 bases from V and 0 from J, leaving 8 bases between them. The CDR3 runs to 15 residues. CDR3 protein: CAISESTSMNTEAFF. DNA of the CDR3: TGTGCCATCAGTGAGTCGACTAGTATGAACACTGAAGCTTTCTTT.

The chain combines TRBV29-1 with TRBJ2-1; D is undetermined. The CDR3 sequence is 12 residues long. V lost 3 bases and J 6 bases, leaving 9 bases between the germline ends. Germline CDR1 SQVTM, CDR2 ANQGSEA. The CDR3 DNA reads as TGCAGCGTTGAGAATAGGCTCAATGAGCAGTTCTTC. Translation gives CSVENRLNEQFF.

The rearrangement uses TRBV6-2 or TRBV6-3 and TRBJ2-2; D gene uncertain. Germline V gene data show CDR1 as MNHEY and CDR2 as SVGEGT. CDR3 length: 13 residues. V lost 4 bases and J lost 4, with 7 bases in between. This CDR3 is CASSSTVTGELFF. The CDR3 bases are TGTGCCAGCAGTTCCACTGTCACCGGGGAGCTGTTTTTT.

The chain is built from TRBV19 and TRBJ1-2, with a weak D call TRBD1 (5 bases). Germline V gene sequence: CDR1 LNHDA, CDR2 SQIVND (reference sequence). The CDR3 is 13 residues long. The germline V and J ends were trimmed by 6 bases and 6 bases, with 14 bases remaining between them. For the CDR3, the DNA is TGTGCCAGTAGGCGCGGGGCTTCGGATGGCTACACCTTC. Residues: CASRRGASDGYTF.

This clone has a single count. V usage is TRBV5-4 and J usage is TRBJ1-6, with a weak D call TRBD1 (6 bases). This CDR3 comprises 14 residues. Germline V gene lookup returns CDR1 SGHNT and CDR2 YYREEE (reference sequence). V dropped 2 bases and J dropped 7 bases, with 10 bases sitting between them. The CDR3 bases are TGTGCCAGCAGCTTAACAGGGCCAAATTCACCCCTCCACTTT. Translating gives CASSLTGPNSPLHF.

The chain uses TRBV19 and TRBJ2-3, with D perhaps matching TRBD2 (6 bases). Germline-derived CDR1 and CDR2 are LNHDA and SQIVND (reference sequence). CDR3 length equals 15 residues. The V end was cut by 6 bases, the J end by 4 bases, with 17 bases between. CDR3 bases: TGTGCCAGTAGATCTCGGGGGAGTTGGCCAGATACGCAGTATTTT. Translating it yields CASRSRGSWPDTQYF. The full variable domain, rest sourced from reference TRBV19 and TRBJ2-3, is DGGITQSPKYLFRKEGQNVTLSCEQNLNHDAMYWYRQDPGQGLRLIYYSQIVNDFQKGDIAEGYSVSREKKESFPLTVTSAQKNPTAFYLCASRSRGSWPDTQYFGPGTRLTVL.

The chain joins TRBV6-5 to TRBJ1-1; D is perhaps TRBD1 (5 bases). The CDR3 sequence is 11 residues long. The V end lost 7 bases, the J end lost 5 bases, and 8 bases lay between the germline ends. The germline gives CDR1 MNHEY, CDR2 SVGAGI. The CDR3 spells CASTRGTEAFF. CDR3 coding DNA: TGTGCCAGCACAAGGGGTACTGAAGCTTTCTTT.